The next 18 T cell receptor beta chains were all read from a single sample in a study of cytomegalovirus exposure and HLA in healthy donors. Primers for the PCR totalled 60 Vbeta and 13 Jbeta. TCRdb's copy holds only in-frame clones and misses some; the assay was immunoSEQ multiplex PCR. Of around 100,000 clones in the sample, 65% to 90% were seen once. Sequenced sample: PBMCs. The receptor source for this set is a woman between 70 and 85 years old in good health and CMV-seropositive.

The CDR3 DNA follows: TGTGCCAGCCGCGCGGGGGCCAGGGGGCTGCTAAACGGCGGGAGCACACAACATACCTACGAGCAGTACTTC. Protein: CASRAGARGLLNGGSTQHTYEQYF. V and J are TRBV18 and TRBJ2-7; perhaps TRBD1 as D (8 bases). The CDR3 totals 24 residues. Trimming left V 8 bases short and J 2 bases short, with 46 bases between. Germline lookup yields CDR1 KGHSH and CDR2 LQKENI. The whole variable domain, remainder taken from reference TRBV18 and TRBJ2-7, is NAGVMQNPRHLVRRRGQEARLRCSPMKGHSHVYWYRQLPEEGLKFMVYLQKENIIDESGMPKERFSAEFPKEGPSILRIQQVVRGDSAAYFCASRAGARGLLNGGSTQHTYEQYFGPGTRLTVT.

The gene calls are TRBV10-2 and TRBJ2-3, with TRBD2 matching 8 bases. V lost 7 bases to trimming and J lost 10 bases; unmatched junction nucleotides: 13. Per germline, CDR1 WSHSY and CDR2 SAAADI. This CDR3 contains 14 residues. CDR3 nucleotides: TGCGCCAGCAAGGTTAGCGGGACTTTTAATGCGCAGTATTTT. Encoded protein: CASKVSGTFNAQYF.

Worth noting for this clone: A junction end diverges from the germline sequence, so it may reflect a read error. The rearrangement links TRBV7-7 to TRBJ2-6, with 12 bases that match TRBD1. Germline V gene lookup returns CDR1 SSHAT and CDR2 FNYEAQ (reference sequence). CDR3 size: 20 residues. This CDR3 reads CASSSLPGQGASAGANVLTF. For the CDR3, the DNA is TGTGCTAGCAGCTCTCTTCCGGGACAGGGGGCGTCAGCTGGGGCCAACGTCCTGACTTTC.

The V call is TRBV19, the J call TRBJ1-5; 7 bases match TRBD1. This CDR3 contains 13 residues. CDR1 and CDR2 (germline): LNHDA, SQIVND (reference sequence). V shed 7 bases, J shed 4 bases, and the junction held 4 bases outside the gene matches. The CDR3 is CASKDRSNQPQHF. The CDR3 DNA follows: TGTGCCAGTAAGGACAGGAGTAATCAGCCCCAGCATTTT.

This clone was counted only a few times. This sequence joins TRBV19 and TRBJ2-1; 7 nucleotides align to TRBD2. Per germline, CDR1 LNHDA and CDR2 SQIVND (reference sequence). Germline trimming cut 4 bases from V and 6 bases from J; bases unmatched to any gene: 9. The CDR3 extends over 15 amino acids. CDR3 sequence: CASSKGREGRNEQFF. The CDR3, as DNA: TGTGCCAGTAGTAAAGGGAGGGAGGGGCGCAATGAGCAGTTCTTC.

This chain joins TRBV4-1 and TRBJ2-5; D call uncertain. Germline V gene lookup returns CDR1 MGHRA and CDR2 YSYEKL. The CDR3 length is 11 residues. Trimming stripped 4 bases from V and 5 bases from J, with 5 bases between. In DNA form, the CDR3 reads TGCGCCAGCAGCCTGAGGGAGACCCAGTACTTC. This codes for CASSLRETQYF.

The chain uses TRBV20-1 and TRBJ2-5; 7 bases agree with TRBD2. The germline CDR1 and CDR2 sequences are DFQATT and SNEGSKA (reference sequence). This CDR3 contains 11 residues. This chain's CDR3 is CSGLVRETQYF. As DNA, the CDR3 is TGCAGCGGACTAGTACGGGAGACCCAGTACTTC.

The chain links TRBV21-1 to TRBJ2-1; the DNA was not compared with TRBD2, the D call given in the table. TRBV21-1 is listed as a pseudogene. CDR3 size: 16 residues. DNA of the CDR3: TGTGCCAGCCGGTATGGTAGCGGGAGATCCTACAATGAGCAGTTCTTC. It is translated as CASRYGSGRSYNEQFF.

The chain carries TRBV19 and TRBJ2-3, with TRBD1 matching over 7 bases. After removal of 0 bases from V and 2 bases from J, the junction contained 14 bases not matched to a gene. The germline gives CDR1 LNHDA, CDR2 SQIVND (reference sequence). This CDR3 is 19 amino acids long. CDR3 coding DNA: TGTGCCAGTAGTATAGATCTGTATCAGGACAGGAGATACACAGATACGCAGTATTTT. As protein: CASSIDLYQDRRYTDTQYF.

The CDR3 nucleotides are TGTGCCAGCAGCCCGGTAGGACAGTTCGCTTTCGATTACCAAGAGACCCAGTACTTC. The encoded protein is CASSPVGQFAFDYQETQYF. This sequence joins TRBV7-6 and TRBJ2-5; D may be TRBD1 (6 bases). The V gene lost 5 bases and the J gene lost 0 bases, with 25 bases spanning the gap. The CDR3 loop spans 19 amino acids. CDR1 is SGHVS, CDR2 FNYEAQ, per germline.

For this clone: This CDR3 is also generated by other DNA sequences in the sample. The chain combines TRBV7-2 with TRBJ2-3; the D is unclear. Germline CDR1 SGHTA, CDR2 FQGNSA. The CDR3 spans 14 residues. Trimming cost V 5 bases and J 1 base, with 10 bases left between them. The CDR3 region has the DNA TGTGCCAGCAGCCCGAGCGTCGGCACAGATACGCAGTATTTT. Translation: CASSPSVGTDTQYF.

CDR3 DNA: TGTGCCAGCAGTTATAACGAGGCAGCCGGCACTGAAGCTTTCTTT. It translates to CASSYNEAAGTEAFF. The chain uses TRBV6-5 and TRBJ1-1; no firm D call. The CDR3 is made up of 15 amino acids. The V gene lost 3 bases and the J gene lost 4 bases, with 15 bases spanning the gap. Germline V gene lookup returns CDR1 MNHEY and CDR2 SVGAGI.

V usage is TRBV19 and J usage is TRBJ2-5, with 8 bases aligning to TRBD2. CDR1 and CDR2 (germline): LNHDA, SQIVND (reference sequence). The CDR3 is 13 residues long. V lost 5 bases and J lost 5; bases outside the gene matches: 4. The CDR3 protein is CASSYPGGETQYF. The CDR3 nucleotides read TGTGCCAGTAGTTATCCGGGGGGGGAGACCCAGTACTTC.

This chain connects TRBV29-1 to TRBJ2-1; the D gene is possibly TRBD2 (6 bases). Trimming took off 5 bases at V and 6 bases at J, with 20 bases between the two ends. The CDR3 is made up of 15 amino acids. CDR1 SQVTM and CDR2 ANQGSEA come from the germline V gene. The CDR3 spells CSVLASGGWGNEQFF. In nucleotides, the CDR3 is TGCAGCGTTCTCGCTTCCGGGGGATGGGGCAATGAGCAGTTCTTC.

The rearrangement joins TRBV5-8 to TRBJ2-3, with 7 bases identical to TRBD2. This CDR3 is 15 amino acids long. V trimming: 5 bases; J trimming: 3 bases; junction bases outside the gene matches: 9. CDR1 SGHTS and CDR2 YDEGEE come from the germline V gene. The CDR3 DNA reads TGTGCCAGCAGTCCGATCGGGAGGACTACAGATACGCAGTATTTT. This sequence encodes CASSPIGRTTDTQYF.

The chain is built from TRBV6-1 and TRBJ1-5; 8 nucleotides align to TRBD1. Per germline, CDR1 MNHNS and CDR2 SASEGT. The CDR3 is 15 residues long. V shed 6 bases, J shed 6 bases, and the junction held 10 bases outside the gene matches. As DNA, the CDR3 is TGTGCCAGCAGAGAACCAGGGGGCGGGGGTCAGCCCCAGCATTTT. It translates to CASREPGGGGQPQHF.

The genes are TRBV15 and TRBJ1-1, with TRBD1 identical over 9 bases. The CDR3 has 15 residues. Germline loops: CDR1 LNHNV, CDR2 YYDKDF (reference sequence). Unmatched junction bases numbered 6, after V lost 3 bases and J lost 4 bases. For the CDR3, the DNA is TGTGCCACCAGCAGCCGACAGGGGGAGGGCACTGAAGCTTTCTTT. As protein: CATSSRQGEGTEAFF.

This clone was counted once. The chain combines TRBV19 with TRBJ2-5; TRBD1 agrees at 8 bases. J was trimmed by 4 bases and V by 1 base; bases with no gene match: 2. The CDR3 contains 14 residues. Per the germline V gene, CDR1 is LNHDA and CDR2 is SQIVND (reference sequence). For the CDR3, the DNA is TGTGCCAGTAGTATAGGACAGGGGACAGAGACCCAGTACTTC. Translation gives CASSIGQGTETQYF.